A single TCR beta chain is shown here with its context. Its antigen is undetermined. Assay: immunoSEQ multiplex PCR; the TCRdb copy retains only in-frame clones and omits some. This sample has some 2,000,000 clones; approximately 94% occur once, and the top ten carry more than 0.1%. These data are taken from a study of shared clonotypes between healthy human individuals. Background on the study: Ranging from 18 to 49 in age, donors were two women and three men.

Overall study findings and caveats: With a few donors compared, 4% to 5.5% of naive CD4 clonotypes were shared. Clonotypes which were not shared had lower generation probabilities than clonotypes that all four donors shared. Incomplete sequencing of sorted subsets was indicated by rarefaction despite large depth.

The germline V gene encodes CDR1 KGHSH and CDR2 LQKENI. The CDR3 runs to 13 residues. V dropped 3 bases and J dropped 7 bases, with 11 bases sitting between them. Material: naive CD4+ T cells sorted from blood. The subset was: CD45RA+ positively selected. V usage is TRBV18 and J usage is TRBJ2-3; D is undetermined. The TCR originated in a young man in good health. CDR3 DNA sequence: TGTGCCAGCTCACCGCCAGGTTCAAATACGCAGTATTTT. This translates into CASSPPGSNTQYF. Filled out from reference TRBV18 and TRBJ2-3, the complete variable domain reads NAGVMQNPRHLVRRRGQEARLRCSPMKGHSHVYWYRQLPEEGLKFMVYLQKENIIDESGMPKERFSAEFPKEGPSILRIQQVVRGDSAAYFCASSPPGSNTQYFGPGTRLTVL.